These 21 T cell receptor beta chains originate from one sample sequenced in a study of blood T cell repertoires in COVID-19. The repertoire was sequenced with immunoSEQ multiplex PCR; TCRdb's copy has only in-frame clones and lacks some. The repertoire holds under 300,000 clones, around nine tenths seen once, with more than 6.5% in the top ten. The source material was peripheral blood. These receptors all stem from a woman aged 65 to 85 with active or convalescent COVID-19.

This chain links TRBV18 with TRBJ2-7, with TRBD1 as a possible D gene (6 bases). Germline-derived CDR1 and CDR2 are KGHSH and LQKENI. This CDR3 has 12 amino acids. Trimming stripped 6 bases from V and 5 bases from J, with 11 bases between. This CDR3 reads CASSSGVDEQYF. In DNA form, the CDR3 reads TGTGCCAGCTCCTCAGGGGTGGACGAGCAGTACTTC.

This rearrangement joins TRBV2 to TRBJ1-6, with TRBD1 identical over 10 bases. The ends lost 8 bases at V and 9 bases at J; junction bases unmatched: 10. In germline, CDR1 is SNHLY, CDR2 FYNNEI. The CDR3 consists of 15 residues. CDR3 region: CASQLGQGVFSPLHF. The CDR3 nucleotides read TGTGCCAGCCAACTTGGACAGGGGGTTTTTTCACCCCTCCACTTT.

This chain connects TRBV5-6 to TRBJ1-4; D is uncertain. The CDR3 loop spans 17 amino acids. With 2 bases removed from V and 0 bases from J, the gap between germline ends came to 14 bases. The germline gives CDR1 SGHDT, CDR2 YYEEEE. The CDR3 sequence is CASSLRWEITTNEKLFF. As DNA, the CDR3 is TGTGCCAGCAGCTTACGTTGGGAGATTACAACTAATGAAAAACTGTTTTTT. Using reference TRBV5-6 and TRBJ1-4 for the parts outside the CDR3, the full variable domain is DAGVTQSPTHLIKTRGQQVTLRCSPKSGHDTVSWYQQALGQGPQFIFQYYEEEERQRGNFPDRFSGHQFPNYSSELNVNALLLGDSALYLCASSLRWEITTNEKLFFGSGTQLSVL.

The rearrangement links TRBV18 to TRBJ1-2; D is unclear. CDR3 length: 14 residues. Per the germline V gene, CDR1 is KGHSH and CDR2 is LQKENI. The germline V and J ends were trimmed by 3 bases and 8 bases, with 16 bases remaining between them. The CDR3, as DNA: TGTGCCAGCTCACCTCTGTTTAGGGAGGGAGGCTACACCTTC. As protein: CASSPLFREGGYTF. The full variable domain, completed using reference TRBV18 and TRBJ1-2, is NAGVMQNPRHLVRRRGQEARLRCSPMKGHSHVYWYRQLPEEGLKFMVYLQKENIIDESGMPKERFSAEFPKEGPSILRIQQVVRGDSAAYFCASSPLFREGGYTFGSGTRLTVV.

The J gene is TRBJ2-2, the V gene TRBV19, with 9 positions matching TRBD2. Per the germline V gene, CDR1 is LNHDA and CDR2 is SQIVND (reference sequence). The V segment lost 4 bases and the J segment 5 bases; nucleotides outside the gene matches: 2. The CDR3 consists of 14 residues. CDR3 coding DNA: TGTGCCAGTAGTAGCGGGGGGGCAACCGGGGAGCTGTTTTTT. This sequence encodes CASSSGGATGELFF.

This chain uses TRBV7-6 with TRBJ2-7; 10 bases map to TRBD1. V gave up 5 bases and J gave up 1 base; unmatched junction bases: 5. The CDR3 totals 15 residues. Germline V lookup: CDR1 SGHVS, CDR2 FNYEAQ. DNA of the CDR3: TGTGCCAGCAGCCCAGGGACAGGGGAGTCCTACGAGCAGTACTTC. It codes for CASSPGTGESYEQYF.

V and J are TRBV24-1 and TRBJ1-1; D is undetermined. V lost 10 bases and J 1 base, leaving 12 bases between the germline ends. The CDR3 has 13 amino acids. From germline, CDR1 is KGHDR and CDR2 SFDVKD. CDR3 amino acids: CATRGSGNTEAFF. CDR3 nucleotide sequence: TGTGCCACAAGAGGAAGCGGGAACACTGAAGCTTTCTTT.

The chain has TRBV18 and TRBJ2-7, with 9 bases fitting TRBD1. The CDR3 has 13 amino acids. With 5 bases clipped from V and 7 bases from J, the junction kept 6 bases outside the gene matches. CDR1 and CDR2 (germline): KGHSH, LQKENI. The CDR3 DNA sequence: TGTGCCAGCTCAATCCGGGACAGGGATGAGCAGTACTTC. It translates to CASSIRDRDEQYF.

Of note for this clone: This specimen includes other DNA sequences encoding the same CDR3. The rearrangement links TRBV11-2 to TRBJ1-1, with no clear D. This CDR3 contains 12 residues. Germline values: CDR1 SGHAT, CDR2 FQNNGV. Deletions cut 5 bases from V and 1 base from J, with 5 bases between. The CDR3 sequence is CASSTGNTEAFF. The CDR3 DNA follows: TGTGCCAGCAGCACTGGGAACACTGAAGCTTTCTTT.

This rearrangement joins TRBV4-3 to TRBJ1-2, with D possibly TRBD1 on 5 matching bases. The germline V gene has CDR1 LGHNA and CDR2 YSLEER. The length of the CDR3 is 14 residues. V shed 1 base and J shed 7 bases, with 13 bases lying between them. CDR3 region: CASSQAPLDSGYTF. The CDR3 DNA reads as TGCGCCAGCAGCCAAGCACCCCTAGACAGTGGCTACACCTTC.

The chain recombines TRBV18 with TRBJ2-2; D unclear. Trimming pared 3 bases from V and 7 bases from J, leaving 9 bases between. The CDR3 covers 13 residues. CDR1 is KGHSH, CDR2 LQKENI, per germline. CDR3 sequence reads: CASSPQRNGELFF. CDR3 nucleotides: TGTGCCAGCTCACCCCAGAGGAACGGGGAGCTGTTTTTT.

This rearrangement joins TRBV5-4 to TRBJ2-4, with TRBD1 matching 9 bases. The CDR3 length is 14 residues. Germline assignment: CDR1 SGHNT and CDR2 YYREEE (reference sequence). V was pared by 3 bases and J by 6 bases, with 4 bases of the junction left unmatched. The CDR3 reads CASSSQGAVNIQYF. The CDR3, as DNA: TGTGCCAGCAGCTCACAGGGGGCGGTAAACATTCAGTACTTC. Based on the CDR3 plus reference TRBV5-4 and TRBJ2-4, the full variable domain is ETGVTQSPTHLIKTRGQQVTLRCSSQSGHNTVSWYQQALGQGPQFIFQYYREEENGRGNFPPRFSGLQFPNYSSELNVNALELDDSALYLCASSSQGAVNIQYFGAGTRLSVL.

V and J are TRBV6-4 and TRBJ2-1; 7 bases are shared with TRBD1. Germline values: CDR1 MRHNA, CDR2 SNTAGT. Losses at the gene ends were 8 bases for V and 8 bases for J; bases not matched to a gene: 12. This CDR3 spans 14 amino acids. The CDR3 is CASSPRQGGYEQFF. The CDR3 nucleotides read TGTGCCAGCTCTCCGAGACAGGGCGGCTATGAGCAGTTCTTC.

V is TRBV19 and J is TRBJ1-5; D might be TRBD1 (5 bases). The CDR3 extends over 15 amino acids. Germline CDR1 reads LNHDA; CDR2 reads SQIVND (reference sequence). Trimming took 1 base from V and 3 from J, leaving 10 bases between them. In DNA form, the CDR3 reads TGTGCCAGTAGTATAGTTAGGGACTTCAATCAGCCCCAGCATTTT. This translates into CASSIVRDFNQPQHF.

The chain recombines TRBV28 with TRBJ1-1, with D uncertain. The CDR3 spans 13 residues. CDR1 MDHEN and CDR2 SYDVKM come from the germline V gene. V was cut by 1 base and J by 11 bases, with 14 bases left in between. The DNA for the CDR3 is TGTGCCAGCAGTTTATCCCGGGAAGGGATTGCTTTCTTT. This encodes CASSLSREGIAFF.

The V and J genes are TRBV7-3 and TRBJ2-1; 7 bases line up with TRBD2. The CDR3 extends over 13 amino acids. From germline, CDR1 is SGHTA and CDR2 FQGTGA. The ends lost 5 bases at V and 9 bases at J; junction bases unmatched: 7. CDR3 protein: CASSNGGYAEQFF. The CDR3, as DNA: TGTGCCAGCAGCAACGGGGGGTACGCTGAGCAGTTCTTC.

In nucleotides, the CDR3 is TGCGCCGGGACTAGCGGGGGGCTACCCTACGAGCAGTACTTC. Translation: CAGTSGGLPYEQYF. The chain links TRBV10-2 to TRBJ2-7; TRBD2 matches at 15 bases. With 11 bases clipped from V and 2 bases from J, the junction kept 4 bases outside the gene matches. The CDR3 covers 14 residues. From germline, CDR1 is WSHSY and CDR2 SAAADI.

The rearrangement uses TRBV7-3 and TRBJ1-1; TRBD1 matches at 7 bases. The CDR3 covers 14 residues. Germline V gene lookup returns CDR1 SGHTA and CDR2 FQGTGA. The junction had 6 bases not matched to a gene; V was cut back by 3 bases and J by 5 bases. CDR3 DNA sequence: TGTGCCAGCAGCTTTCAGGGGGGTGCAACTGAAGCTTTCTTT. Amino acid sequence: CASSFQGGATEAFF.

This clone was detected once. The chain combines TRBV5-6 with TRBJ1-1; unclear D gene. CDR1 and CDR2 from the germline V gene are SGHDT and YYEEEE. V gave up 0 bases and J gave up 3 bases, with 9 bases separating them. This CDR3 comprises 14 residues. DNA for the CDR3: TGTGCCAGCAGCTTGGTCGCGGACTACACTGAAGCTTTCTTT. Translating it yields CASSLVADYTEAFF. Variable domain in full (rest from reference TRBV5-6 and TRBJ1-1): DAGVTQSPTHLIKTRGQQVTLRCSPKSGHDTVSWYQQALGQGPQFIFQYYEEEERQRGNFPDRFSGHQFPNYSSELNVNALLLGDSALYLCASSLVADYTEAFFGQGTRLTVV.

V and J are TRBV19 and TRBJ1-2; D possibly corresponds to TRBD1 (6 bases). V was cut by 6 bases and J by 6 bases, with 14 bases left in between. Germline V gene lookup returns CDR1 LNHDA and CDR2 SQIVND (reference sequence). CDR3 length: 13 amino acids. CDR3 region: CASSRGSKDGYTF. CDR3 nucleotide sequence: TGTGCCAGTAGCAGGGGATCAAAGGATGGCTACACCTTC.

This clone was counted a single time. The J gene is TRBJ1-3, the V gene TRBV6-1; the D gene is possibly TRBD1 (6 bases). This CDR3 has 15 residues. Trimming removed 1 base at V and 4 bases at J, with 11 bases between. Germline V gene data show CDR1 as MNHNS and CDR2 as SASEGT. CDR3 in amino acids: CASSEVGRGGNTIYF. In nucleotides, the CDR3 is TGTGCCAGCAGTGAAGTCGGCAGGGGAGGAAACACCATATATTTT.